Below, 4 T cell receptor beta chains from the same sample are listed, as sequenced in a study of CD8 T cells in ankylosing spondylitis. TCRdb re-called the 5' RACE reads with MiXCR, one entry per CDR3 protein. There are some 840,000 distinct CDR3 sequences in the sample; about 10% occur only once, and around 0.51% lies in the top ten. Findings and limits, study-wide: Blood from ankylosing spondylitis patients appeared to carry a characteristic roughly eight-variant TCR beta motif.

These receptors lack a known antigen. The sequenced sample was blood, either unsorted or a sorted T cell fraction (not recorded which). The receptors shown here come from a male donor with ankylosing spondylitis.

This chain links TRBV6-2 or TRBV6-3 with TRBJ1-5; possibly TRBD1 for D (5 bases). V lost 0 bases to trimming and J lost 6 bases, with 12 bases between them. The germline V gene has CDR1 MNHEY and CDR2 SVGEGT. This CDR3 region has 15 residues. The CDR3 protein is CASSYSIGVGQPQHF. As DNA, the CDR3 is TGTGCCAGCAGTTACTCGATAGGGGTCGGTCAGCCCCAGCATTTT.

This clonotype has more than one count but fewer than ten. The V gene is TRBV28, the J gene TRBJ2-3, with D possibly matching TRBD2 (5 bases). V was shortened by 5 bases and J by 4 bases, with 10 bases between the two germline ends. CDR3 length: 13 amino acids. Germline lookup yields CDR1 MDHEN and CDR2 SYDVKM. The CDR3 is CASSERLSDTQYF. The DNA for the CDR3 is TGTGCCAGCAGTGAAAGACTATCAGATACGCAGTATTTT.

This clonotype was seen repeatedly, ten times or more. V and J are TRBV7-2 and TRBJ1-1; D is undetermined. V was cut by 5 bases and J by 3 bases, with 10 bases left in between. Germline loops: CDR1 SGHTA, CDR2 FQGNSA. CDR3 size: 13 residues. The CDR3 region is CASSPVRDTEAFF. For the CDR3, the DNA is TGTGCCAGCAGCCCAGTTCGGGACACTGAAGCTTTCTTT. Based on the CDR3 plus reference TRBV7-2 and TRBJ1-1, the full variable domain is GAGVSQSPSNKVTEKGKDVELRCDPISGHTALYWYRQSLGQGLEFLIYFQGNSAPDKSGLPSDRFSAERTGGSVSTLTIQRTQQEDSAVYLCASSPVRDTEAFFGQGTRLTVV.

This clonotype was picked up a small number of times. This chain uses TRBV20-1 with TRBJ2-7; the match to TRBD2 covers 7 bases. This CDR3 has 16 amino acids. Germline lookup yields CDR1 DFQATT and CDR2 SNEGSKA (reference sequence). The ends lost 1 base at V and 4 bases at J; junction bases unmatched: 13. The CDR3 region has the DNA TGCAGTGCTAGAGGCCCCGCGGGCGGGAGTAGTTACGAGCAGTACTTC. It translates to CSARGPAGGSSYEQYF.